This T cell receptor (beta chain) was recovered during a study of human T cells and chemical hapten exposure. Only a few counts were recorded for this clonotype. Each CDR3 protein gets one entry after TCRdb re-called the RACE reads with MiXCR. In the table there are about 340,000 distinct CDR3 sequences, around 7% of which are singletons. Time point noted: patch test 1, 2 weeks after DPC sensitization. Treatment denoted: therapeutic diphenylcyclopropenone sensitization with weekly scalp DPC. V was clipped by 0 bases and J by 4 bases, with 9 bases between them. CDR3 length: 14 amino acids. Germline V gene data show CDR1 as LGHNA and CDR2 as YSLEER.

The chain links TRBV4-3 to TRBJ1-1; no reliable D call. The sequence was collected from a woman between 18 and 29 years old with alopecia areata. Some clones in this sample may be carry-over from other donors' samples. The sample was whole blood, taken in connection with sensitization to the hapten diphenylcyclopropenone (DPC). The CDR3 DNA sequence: TGCGCCAGCAGCCAAGAGGGGTTTGGCACTGAAGCTTTCTTT. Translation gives CASSQEGFGTEAFF.